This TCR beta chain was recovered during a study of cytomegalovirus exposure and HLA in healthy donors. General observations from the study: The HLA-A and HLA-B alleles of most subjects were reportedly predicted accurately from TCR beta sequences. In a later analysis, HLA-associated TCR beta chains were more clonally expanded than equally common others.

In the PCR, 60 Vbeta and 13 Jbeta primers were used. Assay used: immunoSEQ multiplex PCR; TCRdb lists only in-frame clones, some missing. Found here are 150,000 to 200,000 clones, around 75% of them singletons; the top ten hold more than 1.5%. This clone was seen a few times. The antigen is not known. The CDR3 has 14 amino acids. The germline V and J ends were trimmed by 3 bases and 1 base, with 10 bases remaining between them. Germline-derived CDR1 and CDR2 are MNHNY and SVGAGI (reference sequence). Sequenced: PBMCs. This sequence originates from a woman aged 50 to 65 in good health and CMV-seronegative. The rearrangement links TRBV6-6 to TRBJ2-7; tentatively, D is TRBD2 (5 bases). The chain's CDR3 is CASSYRGSSYEQYF. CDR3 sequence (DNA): TGTGCCAGCAGTTATAGAGGGTCTTCCTACGAGCAGTACTTC.